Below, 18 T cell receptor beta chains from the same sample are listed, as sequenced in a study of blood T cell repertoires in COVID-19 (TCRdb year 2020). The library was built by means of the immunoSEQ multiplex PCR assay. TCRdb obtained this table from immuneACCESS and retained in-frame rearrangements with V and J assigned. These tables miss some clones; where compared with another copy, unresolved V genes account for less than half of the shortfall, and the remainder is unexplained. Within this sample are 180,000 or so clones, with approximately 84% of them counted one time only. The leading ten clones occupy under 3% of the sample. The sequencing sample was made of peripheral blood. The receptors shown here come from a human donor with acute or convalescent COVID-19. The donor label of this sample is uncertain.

The CDR3 DNA reads TGTGCCAGCAGCTTAGGACTAGCGGGAGTGGATGAGCAGTTCTTC. It translates to CASSLGLAGVDEQFF. The V and J genes are TRBV7-3 and TRBJ2-1; 13 bases agree with TRBD2. V gave up 2 bases and J gave up 8 bases; unmatched junction bases: 3. CDR3 length: 15 amino acids. Germline V gives CDR1 SGHTA, CDR2 FQGTGA.

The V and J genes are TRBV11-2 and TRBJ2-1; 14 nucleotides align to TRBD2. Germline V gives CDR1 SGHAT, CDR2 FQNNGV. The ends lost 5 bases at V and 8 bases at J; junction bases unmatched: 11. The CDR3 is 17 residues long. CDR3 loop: CASSPGLAGGKIDEQFF. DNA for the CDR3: TGTGCCAGCAGCCCCGGACTAGCGGGAGGTAAGATCGATGAGCAGTTCTTC.

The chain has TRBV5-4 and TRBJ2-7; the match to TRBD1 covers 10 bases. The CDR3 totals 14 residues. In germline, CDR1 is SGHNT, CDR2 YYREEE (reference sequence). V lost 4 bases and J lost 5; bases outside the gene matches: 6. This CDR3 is CASSVDRGRNEQYF. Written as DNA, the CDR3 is TGTGCCAGCAGCGTTGACAGGGGGCGGAACGAGCAGTACTTC. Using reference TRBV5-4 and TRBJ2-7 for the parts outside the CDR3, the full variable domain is ETGVTQSPTHLIKTRGQQVTLRCSSQSGHNTVSWYQQALGQGPQFIFQYYREEENGRGNFPPRFSGLQFPNYSSELNVNALELDDSALYLCASSVDRGRNEQYFGPGTRLTVT.

CDR3 loop: CASSSRQTDNEKLFF. In DNA, the CDR3 is TGTGCCAGTAGTAGCCGACAGACCGACAATGAAAAACTGTTTTTT. The chain recombines TRBV19 with TRBJ1-4; weak D call: TRBD1 (5 bases). The germline CDR1 and CDR2 sequences are LNHDA and SQIVND (reference sequence). The germline V and J ends were trimmed by 4 bases and 5 bases, with 14 bases remaining between them. There are 15 residues in the CDR3.

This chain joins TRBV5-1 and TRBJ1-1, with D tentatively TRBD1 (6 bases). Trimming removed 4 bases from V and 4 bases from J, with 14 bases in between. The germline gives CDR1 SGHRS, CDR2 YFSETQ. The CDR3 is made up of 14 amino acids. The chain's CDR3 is CASSTQDSFTEAFF. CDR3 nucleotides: TGCGCCAGCAGCACACAGGACAGTTTCACTGAAGCTTTCTTT.

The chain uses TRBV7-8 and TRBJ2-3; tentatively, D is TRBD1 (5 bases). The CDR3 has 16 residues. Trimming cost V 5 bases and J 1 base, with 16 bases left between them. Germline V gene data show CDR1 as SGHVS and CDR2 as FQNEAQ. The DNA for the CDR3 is TGTGCCAGCAGCGCCGTACAGGTATTTGGCACAGATACGCAGTATTTT. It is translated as CASSAVQVFGTDTQYF.

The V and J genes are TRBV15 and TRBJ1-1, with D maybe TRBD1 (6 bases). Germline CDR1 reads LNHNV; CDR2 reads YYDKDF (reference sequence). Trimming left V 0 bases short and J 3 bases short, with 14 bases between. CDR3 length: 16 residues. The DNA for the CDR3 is TGTGCCACCAGCAGAGAGAGGTACAGGGCGGACACTGAAGCTTTCTTT. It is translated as CATSRERYRADTEAFF.

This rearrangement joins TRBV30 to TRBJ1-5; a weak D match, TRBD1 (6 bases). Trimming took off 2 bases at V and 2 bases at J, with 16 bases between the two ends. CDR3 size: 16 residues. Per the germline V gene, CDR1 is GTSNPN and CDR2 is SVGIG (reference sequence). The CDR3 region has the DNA TGTGCCTGGAGTAGCACAGGGAAGGGCGGCAATCAGCCCCAGCATTTT. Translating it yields CAWSSTGKGGNQPQHF.

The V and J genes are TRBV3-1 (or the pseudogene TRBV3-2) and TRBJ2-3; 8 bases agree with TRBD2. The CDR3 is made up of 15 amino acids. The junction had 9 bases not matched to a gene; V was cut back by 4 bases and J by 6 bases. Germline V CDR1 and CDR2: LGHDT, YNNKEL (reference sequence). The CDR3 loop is CASSPSGGQGDTQYF. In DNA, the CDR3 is TGTGCCAGCAGCCCCTCGGGGGGGCAGGGCGATACGCAGTATTTT.

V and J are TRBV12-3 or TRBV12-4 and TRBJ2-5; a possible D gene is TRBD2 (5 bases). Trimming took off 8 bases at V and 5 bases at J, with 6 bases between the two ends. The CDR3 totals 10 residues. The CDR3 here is CASGGETQYF. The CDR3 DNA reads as TGTGCCAGCGGCGGGGAGACCCAGTACTTC.

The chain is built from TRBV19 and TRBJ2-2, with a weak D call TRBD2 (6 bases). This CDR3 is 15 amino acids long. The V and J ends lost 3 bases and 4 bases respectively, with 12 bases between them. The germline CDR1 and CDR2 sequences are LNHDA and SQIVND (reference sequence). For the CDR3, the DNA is TGTGCCAGTAGTATTACAGGAGGGGCCACCGGGGAGCTGTTTTTT. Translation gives CASSITGGATGELFF.

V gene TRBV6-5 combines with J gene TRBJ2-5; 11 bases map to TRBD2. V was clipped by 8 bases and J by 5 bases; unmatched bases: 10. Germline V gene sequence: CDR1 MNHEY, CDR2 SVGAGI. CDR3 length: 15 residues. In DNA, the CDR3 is TGTGCCAGCGCCACGGGACTAGCGGCTTCGGAGACCCAGTACTTC. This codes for CASATGLAASETQYF.

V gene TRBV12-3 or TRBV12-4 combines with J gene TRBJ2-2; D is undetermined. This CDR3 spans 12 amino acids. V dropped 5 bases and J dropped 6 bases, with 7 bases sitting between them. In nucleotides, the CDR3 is TGTGCCAGCAGTCCTTCGGCCGGGGAGCTGTTTTTT. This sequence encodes CASSPSAGELFF.

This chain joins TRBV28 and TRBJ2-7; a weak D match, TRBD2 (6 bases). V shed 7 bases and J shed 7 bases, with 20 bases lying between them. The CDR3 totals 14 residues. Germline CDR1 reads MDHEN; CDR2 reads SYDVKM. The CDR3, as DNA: TGTGCCAGCAAAGGTTCTCTAGCGAGCAGGGAGCAGTACTTC. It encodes CASKGSLASREQYF.

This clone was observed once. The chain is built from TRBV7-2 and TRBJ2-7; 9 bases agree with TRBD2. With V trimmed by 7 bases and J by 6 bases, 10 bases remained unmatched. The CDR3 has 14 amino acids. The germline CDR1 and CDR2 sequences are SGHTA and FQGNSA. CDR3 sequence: CASKGAGGPLEQYF. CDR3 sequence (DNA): TGTGCCAGCAAGGGGGCGGGAGGGCCCCTCGAGCAGTACTTC.

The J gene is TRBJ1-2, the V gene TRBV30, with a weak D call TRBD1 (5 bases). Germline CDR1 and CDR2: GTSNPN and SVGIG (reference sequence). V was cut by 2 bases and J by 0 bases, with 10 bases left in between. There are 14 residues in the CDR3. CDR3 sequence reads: CAWSSRVTNYGYTF. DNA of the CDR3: TGTGCCTGGAGTAGCAGGGTGACTAACTATGGCTACACCTTC.

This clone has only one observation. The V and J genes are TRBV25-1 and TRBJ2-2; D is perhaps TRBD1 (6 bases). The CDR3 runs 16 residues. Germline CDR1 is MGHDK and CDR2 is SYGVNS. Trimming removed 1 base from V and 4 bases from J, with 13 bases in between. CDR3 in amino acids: CASSEWGRGSTGELFF. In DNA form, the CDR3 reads TGTGCCAGCAGTGAATGGGGCAGGGGAAGCACCGGGGAGCTGTTTTTT.

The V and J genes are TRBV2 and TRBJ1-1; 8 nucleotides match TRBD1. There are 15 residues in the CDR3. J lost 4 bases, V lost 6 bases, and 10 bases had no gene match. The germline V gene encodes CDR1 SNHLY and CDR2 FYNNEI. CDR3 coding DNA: TGTGCCAGCAGAGAATTGGACAGGGAGTTCACTGAAGCTTTCTTT. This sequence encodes CASRELDREFTEAFF.